This TCR beta chain emerged from a study of blood T cell repertoires in COVID-19. Overall study context: There were acute and convalescent COVID-19 samples, and they came from the United States, Italy and Spain. In each case, the material was cDNA or gDNA derived from T cells, B-cell-depleted T cells, or PBMCs.

Germline CDR1 reads SGHRS; CDR2 reads YFSETQ. This CDR3 is built from 14 residues. Trimming removed 2 bases at V and 3 bases at J, with 11 bases between. Assay: immunoSEQ multiplex PCR; the TCRdb copy retains only in-frame clones and omits some. The data hold almost 250,000 clones, with 86% observed a single time. What was sequenced was peripheral blood. The V call is TRBV5-1, the J call TRBJ1-1, with D perhaps TRBD1 (5 bases). The receptor was derived from a woman aged 55-69 years who had recovered from COVID-19. DNA for the CDR3: TGCGCCAGCAGCTTTCAGGGCAGTGACACTGAAGCTTTCTTT. As protein: CASSFQGSDTEAFF.